The sample holds many counts of the clone carrying this T cell receptor (beta chain). The data derive from a study of naive and memory T cell subsets. Germline V lookup: CDR1 MNHEY, CDR2 SVGAGI. The CDR3 extends over 14 amino acids. Trimming pared 2 bases from V and 0 bases from J, leaving 8 bases between. Separate alpha and beta amplification began at the second PCR step. Overnight CMV lysate stimulation of fresh PBMCs defined donor CMV status by CD4+ IFNgamma. Four subsets defined by CD45RA and CD27 were sorted after CD3, CD4, CD8 and live/dead staining. Two oligonucleotides, mixed equimolar, formed the beta constant-region primer covering TRBC1 and TRBC2. MiXCR, applied by TCRdb to the UMI-ligation and nested PCR reads, yields one record per CDR3 protein. The table includes 89,000 or so distinct CDR3 sequences, around 12% detected once.

Material: central memory CD4+ T cells from blood. The chain couples TRBV6-5 to TRBJ2-7; unclear D gene. The source of this sequence is a human donor in good health. CDR3 protein: CASSYGRSSYEQYF. CDR3 bases: TGTGCCAGCAGTTACGGCAGAAGCTCCTACGAGCAGTACTTC.